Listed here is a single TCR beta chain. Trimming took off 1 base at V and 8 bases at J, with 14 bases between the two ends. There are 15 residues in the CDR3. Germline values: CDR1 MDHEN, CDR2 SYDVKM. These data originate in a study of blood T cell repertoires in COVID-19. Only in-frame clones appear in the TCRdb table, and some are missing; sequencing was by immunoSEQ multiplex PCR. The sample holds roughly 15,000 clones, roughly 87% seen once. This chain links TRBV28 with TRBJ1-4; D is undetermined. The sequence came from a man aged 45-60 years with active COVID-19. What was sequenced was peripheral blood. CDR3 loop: CASSLSRPPGEKLFF. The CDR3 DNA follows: TGTGCCAGCAGTTTATCTAGGCCCCCTGGGGAAAAACTGTTTTTT.